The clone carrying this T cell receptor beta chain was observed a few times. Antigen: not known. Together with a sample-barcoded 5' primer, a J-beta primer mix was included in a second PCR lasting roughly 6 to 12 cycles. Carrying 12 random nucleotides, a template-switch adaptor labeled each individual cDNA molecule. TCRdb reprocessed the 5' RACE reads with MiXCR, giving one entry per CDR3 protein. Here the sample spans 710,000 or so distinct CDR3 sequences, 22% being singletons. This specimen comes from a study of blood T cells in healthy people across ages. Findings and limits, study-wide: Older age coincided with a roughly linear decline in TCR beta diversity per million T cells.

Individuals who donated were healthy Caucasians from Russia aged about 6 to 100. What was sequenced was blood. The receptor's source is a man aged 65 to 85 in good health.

The CDR3 coding sequence is TGTGCCAGCAGTTTATCCCTTGGGAGCCTCACGGATACGCAGTATTTT. Protein product: CASSLSLGSLTDTQYF. The chain has TRBV12-3 or TRBV12-4 and TRBJ2-3; the D gene is possibly TRBD2 (5 bases). The ends were cut back, 2 bases at V and 6 bases at J, with 18 bases in the middle. This CDR3 region has 16 residues.